This paragraph reports one T cell receptor beta chain. Its cognate antigen is unknown. This sample was taken from a study of T cells expressing NK-cell markers. Study-wide background: Cells sorted as CD3+CD56+NKG2C+, CD3+CD56+NKG2C- and CD3+CD56-NKG2C+ T cells supplied the TCR beta repertoires.

The germline V gene has CDR1 SGHTA and CDR2 FQGNSA. The CDR3 totals 16 residues. TCRdb re-analyzed the 5' RACE reads; it lists each CDR3 protein once, without DNA. This table lists 450,000 to 600,000 distinct CDR3 sequences. Study conclusions and caveats: The dominant NKG2C+ clonotypes represented about 1.0-7.0% of CD8+ T cells in over 5 donors.

Sequences were obtained from blood T cells: a sorted CD56 or NKG2C T cell subset, CD4+ or CD8+ T cells, or bulk PBMC T cells (not recorded which). The receptor comes from a man aged 18 to 29 in good health. The genes are TRBV7-2 and TRBJ2-1; TCRdb indicates TRBD1, and absent DNA this call remains unverified. This chain's CDR3 is CASSLPGQGVGNEQFF.